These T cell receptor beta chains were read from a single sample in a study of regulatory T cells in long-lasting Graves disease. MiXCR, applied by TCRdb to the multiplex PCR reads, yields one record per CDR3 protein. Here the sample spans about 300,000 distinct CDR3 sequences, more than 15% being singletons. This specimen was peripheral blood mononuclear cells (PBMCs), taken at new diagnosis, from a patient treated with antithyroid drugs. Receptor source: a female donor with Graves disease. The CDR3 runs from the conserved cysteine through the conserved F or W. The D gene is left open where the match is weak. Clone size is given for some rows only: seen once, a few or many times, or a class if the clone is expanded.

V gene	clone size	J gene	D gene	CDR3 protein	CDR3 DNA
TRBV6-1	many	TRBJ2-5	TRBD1	CASIHPRTGDPKQETQYF	TGTGCCAGCATCCACCCTCGGACAGGGGACCCAAAACAAGAGACCCAGTACTTC
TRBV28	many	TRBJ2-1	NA	CASTTLASEHYNEQFF	TGTGCCAGCACCACCCTCGCTAGCGAACATTACAATGAGCAGTTCTTC
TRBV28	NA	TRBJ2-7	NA	CASSLFPDIYEQYF	TGTGCCAGCAGTTTATTCCCTGATATTTACGAGCAGTACTTC
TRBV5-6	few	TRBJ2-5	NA	CASSLAGAGRQETQYF	TGTGCCAGCAGCTTGGCCGGGGCGGGAAGACAAGAGACCCAGTACTTC
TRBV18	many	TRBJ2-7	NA	CASSRGHLYEQYF	TGTGCCAGCTCACGGGGACACCTCTACGAGCAGTACTTC
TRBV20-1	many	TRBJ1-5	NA	CSASTGNQPQHF	TGCAGTGCTAGTACCGGGAATCAGCCCCAGCATTTT
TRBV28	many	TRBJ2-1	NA	CASSFDSFNEQFF	TGTGCCAGCAGTTTTGACAGTTTCAATGAGCAGTTCTTC
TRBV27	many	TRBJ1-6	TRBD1	CASSLFGTHGTGNAMPPLHF	TGTGCCAGCAGTTTATTTGGTACGCATGGGACAGGGAATGCCATGCCACCCCTCCACTTT
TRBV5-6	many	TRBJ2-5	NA	CASSLRDLGETQYF	TGTGCCAGCAGCTTAAGGGATCTGGGAGAGACCCAGTACTTC
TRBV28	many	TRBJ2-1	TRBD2	CASTLNLAGEYNEQFF	TGTGCCAGCACCCTCAATCTGGCGGGAGAGTACAATGAGCAGTTCTTC
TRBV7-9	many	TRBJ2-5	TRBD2	CASSLGGRGWETQYF	TGTGCCAGCAGCTTAGGAGGGAGGGGCTGGGAGACCCAGTACTTC
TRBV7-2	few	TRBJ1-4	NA	CASSLQVEGEKLFF	TGTGCCAGCAGCTTACAGGTGGAGGGCGAAAAACTGTTTTTT
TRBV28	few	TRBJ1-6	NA	CASWGSYNSPLHF	TGTGCCTCCTGGGGTTCCTATAATTCACCCCTCCACTTT
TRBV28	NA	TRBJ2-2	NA	CASNRGTGELFF	TGTGCCAGCAATCGGGGGACCGGGGAGCTGTTTTTT
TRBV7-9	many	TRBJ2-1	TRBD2	CASSWARGGPGGNNEQFF	TGTGCCAGCAGCTGGGCTCGGGGCGGGCCGGGGGGAAACAATGAGCAGTTCTTC
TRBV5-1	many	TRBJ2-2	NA	CASSFLGTGNTGELFF	TGCGCCAGCAGCTTCCTTGGGACGGGGAACACCGGGGAGCTGTTTTTT
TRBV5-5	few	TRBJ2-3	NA	CASSPSPPAPDTQYF	TGTGCCAGCAGCCCTAGCCCACCAGCACCAGATACGCAGTATTTT
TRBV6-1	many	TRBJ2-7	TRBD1	CASRRGTGSYEQYF	TGTGCCAGCAGGCGCGGGACAGGTTCCTACGAGCAGTACTTC
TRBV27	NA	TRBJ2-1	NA	CASSLPNSHEQFF	TGTGCCAGCAGTTTACCCAACTCCCATGAGCAGTTCTTC
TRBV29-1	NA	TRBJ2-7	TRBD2	CSVSDGAGVFYEQYF	TGCAGCGTTTCTGACGGGGCGGGAGTATTCTACGAGCAGTACTTC
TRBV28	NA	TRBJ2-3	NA	CASSWRQEITDTQYF	TGTGCCAGCAGCTGGCGACAGGAAATTACAGATACGCAGTATTTT
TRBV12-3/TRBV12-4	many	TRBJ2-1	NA	CASSPHSGSSYNEQFF	TGTGCCAGCAGTCCGCATAGCGGCAGCTCCTACAATGAGCAGTTCTTC
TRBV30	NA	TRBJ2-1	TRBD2	CAWSGLAARFEQFF	TGTGCCTGGAGTGGACTAGCGGCCCGGTTTGAGCAGTTCTTC
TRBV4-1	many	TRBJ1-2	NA	CASSSDRYGYTF	TGCGCCAGCAGCTCGGATCGCTATGGCTACACCTTC
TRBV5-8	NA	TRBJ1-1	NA	CASSLGVNAFF	TGTGCCAGCAGCTTGGGGGTGAACGCTTTCTTT
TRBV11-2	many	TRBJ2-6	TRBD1	CAGTDYSGANVLTF	TGTGCCGGGACAGACTACTCTGGGGCCAACGTCCTGACTTTC
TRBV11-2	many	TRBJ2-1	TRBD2	CASTLAGVGNEQFF	TGTGCCAGCACCCTGGCGGGGGTGGGTAATGAGCAGTTCTTC
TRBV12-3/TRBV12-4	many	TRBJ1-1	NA	CASSSPLIHSGTEAFF	TGTGCCAGCAGTTCCCCTCTGATCCACTCGGGCACTGAAGCTTTCTTT
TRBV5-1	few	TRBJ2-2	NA	CASSFRQMNTGELFF	TGCGCCAGCAGCTTCCGACAGATGAACACCGGGGAGCTGTTTTTT
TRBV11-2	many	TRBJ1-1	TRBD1	CASSSSRDRSGMDTEAFF	TGTGCCAGCAGCTCGTCCCGGGACAGGTCGGGTATGGACACTGAAGCTTTCTTT
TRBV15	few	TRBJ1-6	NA	CATSRGWEWGKSPLHF	TGTGCCACCAGCAGAGGATGGGAGTGGGGTAAATCACCCCTCCACTTT
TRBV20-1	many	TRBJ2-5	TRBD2	CSAHGGAERRETQYF	TGCAGTGCCCACGGGGGGGCTGAGAGGAGAGAGACCCAGTACTTC
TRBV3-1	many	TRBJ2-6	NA	CASRGDWRANVLTF	TGTGCCAGCAGGGGAGATTGGAGGGCCAACGTCCTGACTTTC
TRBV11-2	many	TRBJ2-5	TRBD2	CASSPWLAGEEETQYF	TGTGCCAGCAGTCCCTGGCTAGCGGGAGAGGAAGAGACCCAGTACTTC
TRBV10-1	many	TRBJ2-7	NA	CASSESARGPYEQYF	TGCGCCAGCAGTGAGTCAGCCAGGGGACCCTACGAGCAGTACTTC
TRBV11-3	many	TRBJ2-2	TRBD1	CASSLEPDGTGAVAGTTGELFF	TGTGCCAGCAGCTTAGAGCCCGACGGGACAGGGGCGGTAGCGGGAACAACCGGGGAGCTGTTTTTT
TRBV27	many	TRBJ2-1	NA	CASSLFVTGVTNEQFF	TGTGCCAGCAGTTTATTTGTAACGGGAGTGACAAATGAGCAGTTCTTC
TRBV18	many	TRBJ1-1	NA	CASSPSRTNTEAFF	TGTGCCAGCTCACCAAGCAGGACGAACACTGAAGCTTTCTTT
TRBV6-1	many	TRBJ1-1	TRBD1	CASSQQGTEAFF	TGTGCCAGCAGTCAACAGGGGACTGAAGCTTTCTTT
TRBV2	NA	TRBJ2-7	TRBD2	CASSGVPGLAGVGYEQYF	TGTGCCAGCAGTGGGGTCCCGGGACTAGCGGGAGTGGGGTACGAGCAGTACTTC
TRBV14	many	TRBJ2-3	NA	CASSTLPGDTDTQYF	TGTGCCAGCAGCACACTCCCGGGAGACACAGATACGCAGTATTTT
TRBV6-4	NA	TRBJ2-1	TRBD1	CASSDSGQGYNEQFF	TGTGCCAGCAGTGACTCGGGACAGGGTTACAATGAGCAGTTCTTC
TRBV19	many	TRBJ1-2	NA	CASSIPPAYGYTF	TGTGCCAGTAGTATTCCCCCAGCCTATGGCTACACCTTC
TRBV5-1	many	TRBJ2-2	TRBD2	CASSLFSGRMKTGELFF	TGCGCCAGCAGCTTGTTTAGCGGGAGGATGAAGACCGGGGAGCTGTTTTTT
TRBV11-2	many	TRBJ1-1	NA	CASSLGGGNTEAFF	TGTGCCAGCAGCTTAGGTGGGGGTAACACTGAAGCTTTCTTT
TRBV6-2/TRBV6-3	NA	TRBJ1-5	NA	CGSSLPVIGVNQPQHF	TGTGGCAGCAGCCTCCCCGTTATTGGGGTCAATCAGCCCCAGCATTTT
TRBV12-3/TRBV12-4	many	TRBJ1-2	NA	CASSFRGPGYTF	TGTGCCAGCAGTTTCCGGGGACCCGGCTACACCTTC
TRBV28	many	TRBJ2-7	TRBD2	CASTQAGGPYEQYF	TGTGCCAGCACCCAAGCGGGAGGGCCCTACGAGCAGTACTTC
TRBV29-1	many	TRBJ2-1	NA	CSVRSGSGGNDEQFF	TGCAGCGTCCGTAGTGGGTCAGGGGGGAACGATGAGCAGTTCTTC
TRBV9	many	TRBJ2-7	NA	CASSTGTSSYEQYF	TGTGCCAGCAGCACCGGGACAAGCTCCTACGAGCAGTACTTC
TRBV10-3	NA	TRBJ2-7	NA	CAIRPGAQFAYEQYF	TGTGCCATCAGGCCGGGGGCACAGTTTGCCTACGAGCAGTACTTC
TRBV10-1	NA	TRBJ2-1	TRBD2	CASSETSGRYNEQFF	TGCGCCAGCAGTGAGACTAGCGGGCGTTACAATGAGCAGTTCTTC
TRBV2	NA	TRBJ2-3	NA	CASSEAGPVWDTQYF	TGTGCCAGCAGTGAAGCTGGTCCGGTCTGGGATACGCAGTATTTT